This T cell receptor beta chain is drawn from a study of post-analysis software for immune sequencing data. Study overall: Both relapsing-remitting and secondary progressive multiple sclerosis featured among the disease courses, as did progressive-relapsing multiple sclerosis.

Incorporated into the TCR beta cDNA libraries were unique molecular identifiers, which served to reduce PCR and sequencing biases. Yield was 450,000 to 650,000 cDNA molecules from around 1 to 9.1 million T cells. TCRdb analysed the PCR reads with MiXCR anew, one entry per CDR3 protein. Of 430,000 or so distinct CDR3 sequences listed, 39% are singletons. Study findings and constraints: Versus controls, multiple sclerosis patients showed significantly lower diversity (normalized Chao1).

A single count supports this clonotype. Its target is not known. The specimen was blood. This sequence originates from a girl aged 2-10 years with multiple sclerosis.

CDR3 in amino acids: CASRSQGLTSQPQHF. CDR3 nucleotide sequence: TGTGCCAGCAGATCACAGGGTCTAACAAGTCAGCCCCAGCATTTT. The V call is TRBV12-3 or TRBV12-4, the J call TRBJ1-5; tentatively, D is TRBD1 (6 bases). The V gene lost 6 bases and the J gene lost 6 bases, with 18 bases spanning the gap. The CDR3 length is 15 residues.